This TCR beta chain originates from a study of identical twins. General study points: While abundant cord blood beta clonotypes carried fewer insertions, memory repertoires showed no such pattern. Twin-shared out-of-frame alpha sequences showed excess low generation probability. Twins showed weaker excess sharing in their beta out-of-frame sequences.

Via MiXCR, TCRdb re-called the 5' RACE reads, giving one row per CDR3 protein. The table records 550,000 to 700,000 distinct CDR3 sequences, just under 10% of them present only once. About this clonotype: What it recognizes is unknown.

Germline CDR1 reads MDHEN; CDR2 reads SYDVKM. Unmatched junction bases numbered 9, after V lost 4 bases and J lost 1 base. The CDR3 consists of 16 residues. The data also belong to a second study, concerning yellow fever vaccine responses in identical twins. That source reports: On the reported evidence, twins' vaccine T cell responses seemed partly convergent and partly personalized.

This TCR derives from a woman between 18 and 29 years old in good health. Sequenced input: PBMCs. This chain connects TRBV28 to TRBJ2-7; 8 nucleotides agree with TRBD1. The CDR3 DNA follows: TGTGCCAGCAGTTCGGACAGGGCCCTGGGTTCCTACGAGCAGTACTTC. It encodes CASSSDRALGSYEQYF.